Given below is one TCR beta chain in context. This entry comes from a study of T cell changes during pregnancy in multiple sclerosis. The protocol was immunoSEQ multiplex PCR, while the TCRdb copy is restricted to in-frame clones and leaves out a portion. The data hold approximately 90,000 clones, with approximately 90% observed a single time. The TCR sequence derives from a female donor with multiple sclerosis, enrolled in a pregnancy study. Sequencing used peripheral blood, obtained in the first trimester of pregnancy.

The CDR3 sequence is CASSADISYNEQFF. CDR3 DNA sequence: TGTGCCAGCAGCGCGGACATCAGCTACAATGAGCAGTTCTTC. This sequence joins TRBV9 and TRBJ2-1; a possible D gene is TRBD1 (5 bases). V was trimmed by 3 bases and J by 3 bases, leaving 10 bases between them. Germline CDR1 is SGDLS and CDR2 is YYNGEE. The CDR3 loop spans 14 amino acids.